These 13 T cell receptor beta chains originate from one sample sequenced in a study of blood T cell repertoires in COVID-19. Using immunoSEQ multiplex PCR, the repertoire was profiled, and TCRdb retains in-frame clones only, with some absent. The sample contains some 78,000 clones, around nine tenths of which appear only once. The specimen was peripheral blood. Every receptor here comes from a woman older than 75 with active or convalescent COVID-19.

V and J are TRBV4-3 and TRBJ1-1, with D uncertain. CDR3 size: 14 residues. The germline V gene has CDR1 LGHNA and CDR2 YSLEER. V was pared by 3 bases and J by 0 bases, with 8 bases between. The CDR3 sequence: CASSQATLNTEAFF. DNA for the CDR3: TGCGCCAGCAGCCAGGCGACACTGAACACTGAAGCTTTCTTT.

This chain uses TRBV19 with TRBJ1-2; 7 bases are a match to TRBD1. The CDR3 has 12 amino acids. Trimming took 6 bases from V and 6 from J; bases not matched to a gene: 4. Germline values: CDR1 LNHDA, CDR2 SQIVND (reference sequence). CDR3 amino acids: CASRNRGDGYTF. CDR3 nucleotides: TGTGCCAGTAGGAACAGGGGAGATGGCTACACCTTC.

This chain joins TRBV28 and TRBJ1-2, with D unresolved. Trimming pared 7 bases from V and 5 bases from J, leaving 14 bases between. The CDR3 is 13 amino acids. CDR1 and CDR2 from the germline V gene are MDHEN and SYDVKM. CDR3 sequence: CASTRRQRYGYTF. CDR3 sequence (DNA): TGTGCCAGCACCCGACGACAAAGATATGGCTACACCTTC.

This clone was observed once. This rearrangement joins TRBV7-9 to TRBJ2-1, with TRBD2 matching 8 bases. This CDR3 is 17 amino acids long. V lost 5 bases and J lost 0; bases outside the gene matches: 9. Germline lookup yields CDR1 SEHNR and CDR2 FQNEAQ (reference sequence). The chain's CDR3 is CASSPRGGGRSYNEQFF. The CDR3 nucleotides are TGTGCCAGCAGCCCACGGGGGGGCGGGCGCTCCTACAATGAGCAGTTCTTC. Drawing the rest from reference TRBV7-9 and TRBJ2-1, the complete variable domain is DTGVSQNPRHKITKRGQNVTFRCDPISEHNRLYWYRQTLGQGPEFLTYFQNEAQLEKSRLLSDRFSAERPKGSFSTLEIQRTEQGDSAMYLCASSPRGGGRSYNEQFFGPGTRLTVL.

With regard to this clone: This clone may be a read error of a much larger clone one base away. The genes are TRBV18 and TRBJ2-7; 9 positions match TRBD1. V was pared by 4 bases and J by 7 bases, with 11 bases of the junction left unmatched. CDR3 length: 15 amino acids. CDR1 is KGHSH and CDR2 is LQKENI in the germline V gene. CDR3 sequence reads: CASSQRTGVDGEQYF. Here the CDR3 DNA reads TGTGCCAGCTCACAAAGGACAGGGGTGGACGGGGAGCAGTACTTC.

The chain carries TRBV25-1 and TRBJ2-1, with D tentatively TRBD2 (5 bases). Trimming pared 3 bases from V and 6 bases from J, leaving 15 bases between. The CDR3 loop spans 15 amino acids. Per germline, CDR1 MGHDK and CDR2 SYGVNS. As DNA, the CDR3 is TGTGCCAGCAGTGATACTAGTCGGATTAGCAATGAGCAGTTCTTC. This codes for CASSDTSRISNEQFF.

This rearrangement joins TRBV6-5 to TRBJ1-6, with D tentatively TRBD1 (5 bases). Per germline, CDR1 MNHEY and CDR2 SVGAGI. The CDR3 is 12 amino acids. V was pared by 6 bases and J by 10 bases, with 10 bases between. The CDR3 spells CASSWGRSPLHF. The DNA for the CDR3 is TGTGCCAGCAGCTGGGGCCGATCACCCCTCCACTTT.

This chain links TRBV28 with TRBJ2-7, with a weak D call TRBD1 (6 bases). The CDR3 has 11 residues. The V gene's germline CDR1 is MDHEN and CDR2 SYDVKM. The V and J ends lost 5 bases and 5 bases respectively, with 7 bases between them. CDR3 bases: TGTGCCAGCAGTCACAGGGACGAGCAGTACTTC. Its translation is CASSHRDEQYF.

The chain carries TRBV18 and TRBJ2-3; 8 bases match TRBD2. The CDR3 has 15 amino acids. From germline, CDR1 is KGHSH and CDR2 LQKENI. Trimming took 2 bases from V and 2 from J; bases not matched to a gene: 3. In DNA, the CDR3 is TGTGCCAGCTCACCAAGCGGGAGTATCACAGATACGCAGTATTTT. Its translation: CASSPSGSITDTQYF.

This chain joins TRBV12-3 or TRBV12-4 and TRBJ1-2; D unresolved. The CDR3 covers 13 residues. V gave up 2 bases and J gave up 5 bases, with 9 bases separating them. The CDR3 sequence: CASSLREPYGYTF. CDR3 coding DNA: TGTGCCAGCAGTTTAAGAGAGCCATATGGCTACACCTTC.

The count of this clone is one. The chain couples TRBV6-5 to TRBJ2-7; a possible D gene is TRBD1 (6 bases). Germline CDR1 is MNHEY and CDR2 is SVGAGI. The CDR3 loop spans 11 amino acids. With 10 bases removed from V and 2 bases from J, the gap between germline ends came to 9 bases. The CDR3 loop reads CATGQPYEQYF. The CDR3 nucleotides are TGTGCCACCGGACAGCCCTACGAGCAGTACTTC.

The J gene is TRBJ1-5, the V gene TRBV3-1 (or the pseudogene TRBV3-2); D is possibly TRBD1 (5 bases). The CDR3 contains 13 residues. V lost 0 bases to trimming and J lost 6 bases, with 6 bases between them. Germline V gene lookup returns CDR1 LGHDT and CDR2 YNNKEL (reference sequence). CDR3 DNA sequence: TGTGCCAGCAGCCAAGAAGGGGCTCAGCCCCAGCATTTT. It specifies CASSQEGAQPQHF.

This sequence joins TRBV5-1 and TRBJ2-2, with 7 bases lining up with TRBD1. Germline V gene sequence: CDR1 SGHRS, CDR2 YFSETQ. CDR3 length equals 15 residues. V lost 2 bases, J lost 0 bases, and 1 base stayed unmatched. The CDR3 DNA sequence: TGCGCCAGCAGCTTTGGACAGGCGAACACCGGGGAGCTGTTTTTT. Translating gives CASSFGQANTGELFF.